Shown below are 3 T cell receptor beta chains from a single sample sequenced in a study of blood T cell repertoires in COVID-19. The protocol was immunoSEQ multiplex PCR, while the TCRdb copy is restricted to in-frame clones and leaves out a portion. Altogether fewer than 250,000 clones are present, roughly 80% being singletons, with the ten largest covering around 5%. Sequenced: peripheral blood. Receptors were obtained from a woman in her 70s with acute or convalescent COVID-19.

This sequence joins TRBV19 and TRBJ2-4; weak D call: TRBD2 (6 bases). V lost 9 bases and J lost 8, with 11 bases in between. The CDR3 spans 11 residues. Germline V gene lookup returns CDR1 LNHDA and CDR2 SQIVND (reference sequence). As DNA, the CDR3 is TGTGCCAGCATAGGGGAGGACATTCAGTACTTC. Translated: CASIGEDIQYF.

This chain links TRBV7-2 with TRBJ2-5, with TRBD1 identical over 7 bases. Germline V gene lookup returns CDR1 SGHTA and CDR2 FQGNSA. The CDR3 runs to 15 residues. The J segment lost 1 base and the V segment lost 5 bases, leaving 7 bases of the junction unmatched. The CDR3 region is CASSLVGTAQETQYF. The DNA of the CDR3 is TGTGCCAGCAGCCTTGTGGGGACAGCCCAAGAGACCCAGTACTTC.

This clone was seen a few times. The J gene is TRBJ1-5, the V gene TRBV5-4; 9 bases are a match to TRBD1. In germline, CDR1 is SGHNT, CDR2 YYREEE (reference sequence). This CDR3 spans 15 amino acids. The trim removed 3 bases at V and 1 base at J, leaving 2 bases unmatched. The CDR3 region has the DNA TGTGCCAGCAGCTCCGGGACAGGGAGCAATCAGCCCCAGCATTTT. Protein sequence: CASSSGTGSNQPQHF.